This T cell receptor (beta chain) was identified during a study of shared clonotypes between healthy human individuals. Overall study: Donors had three CD4 naive, three CD4 memory, two CD8 naive and one CD8 memory plate apiece.

TCRdb's copy holds only in-frame clones and misses some; the assay was immunoSEQ multiplex PCR. The profile shows around 980,000 clones, around three quarters of them singletons. Of note for this clone: What it binds is unknown.

V was trimmed by 3 bases and J by 8 bases, leaving 13 bases between them. Germline values: CDR1 SGDLS, CDR2 YYNGEE. The CDR3 consists of 13 residues. Study outcomes and limitations: Represented diversity (both genetic and exposure-history) was limited by the small number of donors. A reduction in generation probabilities was seen for non-shared clonotypes relative to those shared by all four donors.

The chain recombines TRBV9 with TRBJ2-3; D may be TRBD2 (5 bases). The source is a man aged 18 to 29 in good health. Some clones in this sample may be carry-over from other donors' samples. Sample: memory CD4+ T cells from PBMCs. Stated subset: CD45RA-negative fraction. CDR3 region: CASSGTVSGTQYF. The CDR3 coding sequence is TGTGCCAGCAGCGGAACCGTAAGCGGTACGCAGTATTTT.